The entry below describes one TCR beta chain. Its target is unknown. Trimming cost V 5 bases and J 6 bases, with 12 bases left between them. The length of the CDR3 is 13 residues. CDR1 and CDR2 from the germline V gene are LNHDA and SQIVND (reference sequence). A multiplex PCR was run with 60 Vbeta primers and 13 Jbeta primers. TCRdb's table, derived via immunoSEQ multiplex PCR, lists solely in-frame clones and lacks some. The table records around 200,000 clones, less than 90% of them present only once. This entry belongs to a study of cytomegalovirus exposure and HLA in healthy donors. Whole-study results and caveats: In a later analysis, compared with equally common non-associated chains, HLA-associated beta chains were more expanded.

Input material: PBMCs. The chain links TRBV19 to TRBJ2-3; maybe TRBD1 (6 bases). This clonotype originated in a woman aged 25 to 39 in good health and CMV-seronegative. The CDR3 loop is CASSGGRGDTQYF. DNA for the CDR3: TGTGCCAGTAGTGGGGGAAGGGGGGATACGCAGTATTTT.